A single sample is the source of the 14 T cell receptor beta chains below, sequenced in a study of identical twins. One entry per CDR3 protein results from TCRdb running MiXCR on the 5' RACE reads. The sample records 690,000 or so distinct CDR3 sequences, 8% to 9% being singletons. This same sample was also taken into another study, of yellow fever vaccine responses in identical twins.

Material for sequencing was PBMCs. All receptors derive from a woman between 18 and 29 years old in good health.

The CDR3 DNA reads as TGTGCCAGCAGTCCCCAGGGTGTACTTTCCTACGAGCAGTACTTC. Translating gives CASSPQGVLSYEQYF. The chain uses TRBV6-2 or TRBV6-3 and TRBJ2-7, with D tentatively TRBD1 (5 bases). The ends were cut back, 5 bases at V and 1 base at J, with 15 bases in the middle. From germline, CDR1 is MNHEY and CDR2 SVGEGT. The CDR3 loop spans 15 amino acids.

The chain combines TRBV28 with TRBJ2-3; 7 nucleotides line up with TRBD2. Trimming removed 2 bases from V and 8 bases from J; junction bases left unmatched: 10. Germline V gives CDR1 MDHEN, CDR2 SYDVKM. The CDR3 spans 15 residues. CDR3 sequence reads: CASSLPGRAVGTQYF. DNA for the CDR3: TGTGCCAGCAGTTTACCGGGGAGGGCCGTGGGTACGCAGTATTTT.

This clonotype was seen at least ten times. This chain connects TRBV11-1 to TRBJ2-6; 12 nucleotides line up with TRBD1. Germline V gives CDR1 SGHAT, CDR2 FQDESV (reference sequence). The ends lost 4 bases at V and 1 base at J; junction bases unmatched: 5. This CDR3 is built from 18 residues. The chain's CDR3 is CASSSGTGGASGANVLTF. In DNA, the CDR3 is TGTGCCAGCAGCTCCGGGACAGGGGGCGCTTCTGGGGCCAACGTCCTGACTTTC.

This clonotype was detected only a few times. The V call is TRBV6-1, the J call TRBJ2-3; no definite D call. V dropped 10 bases and J dropped 3 bases, with 14 bases sitting between them. The CDR3 is 13 amino acids. The germline CDR1 and CDR2 sequences are MNHNS and SASEGT. CDR3 coding DNA: TGTGCCACCTCACACCCGCTGACAGATACGCAGTATTTT. It translates to CATSHPLTDTQYF.

This clonotype has at least ten counts. V gene TRBV6-6 combines with J gene TRBJ2-7; D unresolved. This CDR3 has 11 amino acids. V was clipped by 7 bases and J by 7 bases, with 11 bases between them. The germline CDR1 and CDR2 sequences are MNHNY and SVGAGI (reference sequence). The CDR3 DNA reads as TGTGCCAGCAACCAGGTTGGGGAGCAGTACTTC. It translates to CASNQVGEQYF.

This clonotype was picked up a small number of times. The chain uses TRBV5-1 and TRBJ2-2; D possibly uses TRBD1 or TRBD2 (5 bases each). Germline V lookup: CDR1 SGHRS, CDR2 YFSETQ. The CDR3 covers 17 residues. V was pared by 0 bases and J by 4 bases, with 16 bases between. This chain's CDR3 is CASSLAQGVGATGELFF. The CDR3 DNA is TGCGCCAGCAGCTTGGCGCAAGGCGTCGGGGCCACCGGGGAGCTGTTTTTT.

V usage is TRBV20-1 and J usage is TRBJ2-7; D is undetermined. The CDR3 consists of 11 residues. Germline CDR1 DFQATT, CDR2 SNEGSKA (reference sequence). Between the trimmed V and J ends, which lost 1 base and 6 bases, there was a span of 7 bases. The CDR3 DNA sequence: TGCAGTGCTAGAGTACAAACCGAGCAGTACTTC. Protein: CSARVQTEQYF.

The gene calls are TRBV6-2 or TRBV6-3 and TRBJ2-7; D not resolved. CDR1 MNHEY and CDR2 SVGEGT come from the germline V gene. This CDR3 contains 11 residues. The V and J ends lost 6 bases and 4 bases respectively, with 7 bases between them. The CDR3 loop reads CASRAIYEQYF. CDR3 in DNA: TGTGCCAGCAGGGCGATTTACGAGCAGTACTTC.

V and J are TRBV7-2 and TRBJ2-3; D is unclear. Germline V gene data show CDR1 as SGHTA and CDR2 as FQGNSA. Trimming took 6 bases from V and 2 from J, leaving 15 bases between them. There are 15 residues in the CDR3. The CDR3 loop reads CASRFTPTSTDTQYF. The CDR3 DNA reads as TGTGCCAGCAGATTTACCCCCACATCCACAGATACGCAGTATTTT.

The V call is TRBV29-1, the J call TRBJ2-7; D remains ambiguous. The germline V and J ends were trimmed by 3 bases and 6 bases, with 12 bases remaining between them. This CDR3 is 12 amino acids long. Germline-derived CDR1 and CDR2 are SQVTM and ANQGSEA. CDR3 sequence reads: CSVESGSGEQYF. For the CDR3, the DNA is TGCAGCGTTGAGTCAGGAAGTGGCGAGCAGTACTTC.

The table lists this clonotype with a few counts. The chain links TRBV5-1 to TRBJ2-1, with 12 bases identical to TRBD2. V dropped 0 bases and J dropped 8; count of bases not matched to a gene: 18. Germline V CDR1 and CDR2: SGHRS, YFSETQ. This CDR3 has 20 residues. In DNA form, the CDR3 reads TGCGCCAGCAGCTTGGCCGAGCTAGCGGGGGGGAGTTTGTTTTTCGATGAGCAGTTCTTC. Protein sequence: CASSLAELAGGSLFFDEQFF. The full variable domain, its missing parts supplied by reference TRBV5-1 and TRBJ2-1, is KAGVTQTPRYLIKTRGQQVTLSCSPISGHRSVSWYQQTPGQGLQFLFEYFSETQRNKGNFPGRFSGRQFSNSRSEMNVSTLELGDSALYLCASSLAELAGGSLFFDEQFFGPGTRLTVL.

This clonotype came up a few times. The J gene is TRBJ2-7, the V gene TRBV12-3 or TRBV12-4; 7 bases map to TRBD2. J lost 4 bases, V lost 4 bases, and 10 bases had no gene match. The CDR3 has 15 amino acids. CDR3 in DNA: TGTGCCAGCAGTTACGGGACTACTAGTGGTTACGAGCAGTACTTC. This sequence encodes CASSYGTTSGYEQYF.

The rearrangement joins TRBV4-2 to TRBJ1-1; 7 bases are shared with TRBD1. The ends lost 0 bases at V and 7 bases at J; junction bases unmatched: 5. The germline V gene encodes CDR1 LGHNA and CDR2 YNFKEQ. The length of the CDR3 is 14 residues. CDR3 DNA: TGTGCCAGCAGCCAAGAATACGGGACAGTTGAAGCTTTCTTT. Its translation: CASSQEYGTVEAFF.

This clonotype was found many times. The chain combines TRBV5-6 with TRBJ1-2, with D unclear. This CDR3 is built from 12 residues. V lost 3 bases and J lost 6, with 9 bases in between. Germline CDR1 SGHDT, CDR2 YYEEEE. For the CDR3, the DNA is TGTGCCAGCAGCTCAGCTAAGGATGGCTACACCTTC. Translated, it gives CASSSAKDGYTF.